These 5 T cell receptor beta chains originate from one sample sequenced in a study of blood T cell repertoires in COVID-19. Assay used: immunoSEQ multiplex PCR; TCRdb lists only in-frame clones, some missing. This table holds approximately 280,000 clones, roughly 90% found once. Sequenced input: peripheral blood. Source of these receptors: a man between 45 and 60 years old with acute or convalescent COVID-19.

This clone was observed once. The V gene is TRBV19, the J gene TRBJ2-7, with 9 bases matching TRBD2. The CDR3 loop spans 14 amino acids. Germline values: CDR1 LNHDA, CDR2 SQIVND (reference sequence). With V trimmed by 3 bases and J by 2 bases, 2 bases remained unmatched. DNA for the CDR3: TGTGCCAGTAGTATCCTAGCGGGGCCCTACGAGCAGTACTTC. Translation: CASSILAGPYEQYF.

The chain joins TRBV4-1 to TRBJ1-5, with D tentatively TRBD1 (6 bases). Trimming took 0 bases from V and 3 from J, leaving 9 bases between them. The germline gives CDR1 MGHRA, CDR2 YSYEKL. CDR3 length equals 15 residues. The CDR3 protein is CASSQDRGNNQPQHF. The CDR3 coding sequence is TGCGCCAGCAGCCAAGATAGGGGGAACAATCAGCCCCAGCATTTT.

In its sample, this clone was seen a few times. The rearrangement uses TRBV5-4 and TRBJ2-5; TRBD1 agrees at 9 bases. The CDR3 covers 13 residues. The V segment lost 3 bases and the J segment 5 bases; nucleotides outside the gene matches: 2. Germline V lookup: CDR1 SGHNT, CDR2 YYREEE (reference sequence). The CDR3 region is CASSSGQGETQYF. CDR3 DNA sequence: TGTGCCAGCAGCTCCGGACAGGGGGAGACCCAGTACTTC.

The chain recombines TRBV9 with TRBJ2-7, with D perhaps TRBD2 (7 bases). CDR3 length: 15 residues. Germline CDR1 reads SGDLS; CDR2 reads YYNGEE. V was shortened by 3 bases and J by 2 bases, with 15 bases between the two germline ends. The CDR3 DNA reads as TGTGCCAGCAGCGGACAACAGGGAGGGCCCTACGAGCAGTACTTC. Translated, it gives CASSGQQGGPYEQYF. Full variable domain (outside the CDR3, taken from reference TRBV9 and TRBJ2-7): DSGVTQTPKHLITATGQRVTLRCSPRSGDLSVYWYQQSLDQGLQFLIQYYNGEERAKGNILERFSAQQFPDLHSELNLSSLELGDSALYFCASSGQQGGPYEQYFGPGTRLTVT.

This clone has just a few counts. This chain uses TRBV7-9 with TRBJ1-1, with a tentative D call TRBD1 (6 bases). V was shortened by 5 bases and J by 3 bases, with 19 bases between the two germline ends. CDR1 SEHNR and CDR2 FQNEAQ come from the germline V gene (reference sequence). The CDR3 extends over 16 amino acids. In nucleotides, the CDR3 is TGTGCCAGCAGCCCTACTCGGGGGGCGCTCGACACTGAAGCTTTCTTT. It translates to CASSPTRGALDTEAFF.